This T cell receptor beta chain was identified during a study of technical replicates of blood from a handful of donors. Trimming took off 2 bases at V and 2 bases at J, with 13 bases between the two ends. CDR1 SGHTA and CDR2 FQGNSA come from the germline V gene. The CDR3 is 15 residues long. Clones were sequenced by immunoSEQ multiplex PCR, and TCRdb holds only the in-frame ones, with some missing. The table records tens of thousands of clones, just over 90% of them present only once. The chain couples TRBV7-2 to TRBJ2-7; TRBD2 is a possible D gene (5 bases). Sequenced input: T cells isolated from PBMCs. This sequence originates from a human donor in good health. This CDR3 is CASSLSSGNPYEQYF. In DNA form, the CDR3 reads TGTGCCAGCAGCTTATCGTCGGGGAACCCCTACGAGCAGTACTTC.